This record looks at one T cell receptor beta chain sequence and its context. The antigen remains undetermined. This entry belongs to a study of glioma-infiltrating T cells after dendritic cell vaccination. The overall study: Patients received three intradermal dendritic cell vaccine injections at biweekly intervals.

Up to 2 ug genomic DNA was used for TCRB CDR3 amplification. The primer mix had 60 V beta and 13 J beta primers. TCRdb's copy holds only in-frame clones and misses some; the assay was immunoSEQ multiplex PCR. The sample has approximately 50,000 clones; around 91% are singletons. Time point reported: after dendritic cell vaccination, including at tumor progression/relapse. This CDR3 contains 12 residues. V lost 3 bases and J 3 bases, leaving 6 bases between the germline ends. The germline V gene encodes CDR1 SGHAT and CDR2 FQNNGV. Study-wide findings and caveats: The cohort had few patients with full blood and tumor sets.

The chain employs TRBV11-2 and TRBJ2-7; D is possibly TRBD1 (5 bases). The material sequenced was blood, taken after dendritic cell vaccination. The TCR was taken from a human donor with glioblastoma. CDR3 amino acids: CASSFDSYEQYF. The CDR3 nucleotides are TGTGCCAGCAGCTTTGACAGCTACGAGCAGTACTTC.